A single sample gave rise to the 31 T cell receptor beta chains below, sequenced in a study of cytomegalovirus exposure and HLA in healthy donors. The primer mix had 60 Vbeta and 13 Jbeta primers. The protocol was immunoSEQ multiplex PCR, while the TCRdb copy is restricted to in-frame clones and leaves out a portion. The table has roughly 160,000 clones, about three quarters seen once. Material for sequencing was PBMCs. These receptors came from a woman aged 30 to 39 in good health and CMV-seronegative.

In this sample, this clone turned up a few times. The V gene is TRBV18, the J gene TRBJ2-2; D perhaps matches TRBD2 (6 bases). Trimming pared 3 bases from V and 3 bases from J, leaving 14 bases between. The CDR3 runs 16 residues. The germline CDR1 and CDR2 sequences are KGHSH and LQKENI. The CDR3 bases are TGTGCCAGCTCACCCCGGGGTAGCGGATACACCGGGGAGCTGTTTTTT. Encoded protein: CASSPRGSGYTGELFF.

The genes are TRBV15 and TRBJ1-1, with D unclear. Germline V gene lookup returns CDR1 LNHNV and CDR2 YYDKDF (reference sequence). The CDR3 loop spans 13 amino acids. The germline V and J ends were trimmed by 3 bases and 5 bases, with 10 bases remaining between them. Written as DNA, the CDR3 is TGTGCCACCAGCAGTGTGGAGTGGACTGAAGCTTTCTTT. Translation: CATSSVEWTEAFF.

This chain links TRBV15 with TRBJ2-3, with 9 bases fitting TRBD2. Germline trimming cut 1 base from V and 2 bases from J; bases unmatched to any gene: 7. The CDR3 consists of 17 residues. Germline V gene lookup returns CDR1 LNHNV and CDR2 YYDKDF (reference sequence). For the CDR3, the DNA is TGTGCCACCAGCAGAGCTGATAGCGGGAGAAACACAGATACGCAGTATTTT. This gives the protein CATSRADSGRNTDTQYF.

V and J are TRBV9 and TRBJ2-1, with a tentative D call TRBD2 (7 bases). The germline V gene has CDR1 SGDLS and CDR2 YYNGEE. CDR3 length: 14 amino acids. V gave up 2 bases and J gave up 7 bases, with 13 bases separating them. The CDR3 loop reads CASSVGRGRNEQFF. DNA for the CDR3: TGTGCCAGCAGCGTGGGGAGGGGGAGGAATGAGCAGTTCTTC.

The chain joins TRBV6-5 to TRBJ1-5; D is undetermined. The CDR3 extends over 13 amino acids. Trimming left V 8 bases short and J 0 bases short, with 8 bases between. CDR1 is MNHEY, CDR2 SVGAGI, per germline. Here the CDR3 DNA reads TGTGCCAGCGGGCAGTATAGCAATCAGCCCCAGCATTTT. Translated: CASGQYSNQPQHF.

This chain links TRBV7-3 with TRBJ2-4; possibly TRBD2 for D (6 bases). The CDR3 runs to 12 residues. CDR1 and CDR2 (germline): SGHTA, FQGTGA. Trimming took 2 bases from V and 8 from J, leaving 7 bases between them. In DNA form, the CDR3 reads TGTGCCAGCAGCTTACCGGGGGACATTCAGTACTTC. Protein: CASSLPGDIQYF. Full variable domain (rest looked up from reference TRBV7-3 and TRBJ2-4): GAGVSQTPSNKVTEKGKYVELRCDPISGHTALYWYRQSLGQGPEFLIYFQGTGAADDSGLPNDRFFAVRPEGSVSTLKIQRTERGDSAVYLCASSLPGDIQYFGAGTRLSVL.

This rearrangement joins TRBV5-4 to TRBJ2-7; 13 bases fit TRBD2. Germline V gene sequence: CDR1 SGHNT, CDR2 YYREEE (reference sequence). The V segment lost 3 bases and the J segment 7 bases; nucleotides outside the gene matches: 4. The CDR3 is made up of 14 amino acids. DNA of the CDR3: TGTGCCAGCAGCTCGGGACTAGCGGGACATGAGCAGTACTTC. It codes for CASSSGLAGHEQYF.

The chain is built from TRBV18 and TRBJ2-2; 9 bases fit TRBD2. The CDR3 has 15 amino acids. V trimming: 2 bases; J trimming: 4 bases; junction bases outside the gene matches: 2. The germline V gene encodes CDR1 KGHSH and CDR2 LQKENI. The CDR3 nucleotides read TGTGCCAGCTCACCAGTTAGCGGGAGCACCGGGGAGCTGTTTTTT. Its protein product is CASSPVSGSTGELFF.

The V call is TRBV2, the J call TRBJ1-6; perhaps TRBD1 as D (5 bases). This CDR3 is built from 15 residues. Germline CDR1 and CDR2: SNHLY and FYNNEI. Trimming stripped 0 bases from V and 8 bases from J, with 11 bases between. The CDR3 spells CASSEAARVDSPLHF. The CDR3 coding sequence is TGTGCCAGCAGTGAAGCTGCCAGGGTCGATTCACCCCTCCACTTT.

Only a few counts were recorded for this clone. The identical CDR3 is also encoded by other nucleotide sequences in the sample. The chain employs TRBV9 and TRBJ1-3; 7 bases match TRBD1. From germline, CDR1 is SGDLS and CDR2 YYNGEE. The CDR3 loop spans 15 amino acids. J gave up 4 bases and V 0 bases, and 4 bases lay outside the gene matches. The DNA for the CDR3 is TGTGCCAGCAGCGTAGAAGGGGGCACGGGAAACACCATATATTTT. It translates to CASSVEGGTGNTIYF. Supplemented by reference TRBV9 and TRBJ1-3, the full variable domain reads DSGVTQTPKHLITATGQRVTLRCSPRSGDLSVYWYQQSLDQGLQFLIQYYNGEERAKGNILERFSAQQFPDLHSELNLSSLELGDSALYFCASSVEGGTGNTIYFGEGSWLTVV.

V and J are TRBV5-1 and TRBJ2-7, with 7 positions matching TRBD1. CDR1 SGHRS and CDR2 YFSETQ come from the germline V gene. Trimming removed 7 bases from V and 8 bases from J; junction bases left unmatched: 12. The CDR3 totals 13 residues. The CDR3 DNA reads as TGCGCCAGCGCGACGGGACAGACAGTCCAGCAGTACTTC. Protein: CASATGQTVQQYF.

The chain is built from TRBV6-1 and TRBJ1-5; 7 bases are shared with TRBD1. CDR1 MNHNS and CDR2 SASEGT come from the germline V gene. V lost 10 bases, J lost 3 bases, and 6 bases stayed unmatched. The CDR3 runs 13 residues. CDR3 sequence reads: CATIGQVNQPQHF. The CDR3 DNA reads TGTGCCACCATAGGACAGGTCAATCAGCCCCAGCATTTT.

This clone was found a few times. The chain joins TRBV6-6 to TRBJ1-4; 7 positions match TRBD1. The length of the CDR3 is 16 residues. With V trimmed by 2 bases and J by 3 bases, 6 bases remained unmatched. Germline CDR1 and CDR2: MNHNY and SVGAGI (reference sequence). CDR3 amino acids: CASSYILGTANEKLFF. DNA for the CDR3: TGTGCCAGCAGTTACATCCTAGGGACAGCTAATGAAAAACTGTTTTTT.

CDR3 coding DNA: TGTGCCGGATCCGGGACTAGCGGAAACACCGGGGAGCTGTTTTTT. Protein sequence: CAGSGTSGNTGELFF. The chain links TRBV2 to TRBJ2-2; 11 bases match TRBD2. The CDR3 spans 15 residues. Per the germline V gene, CDR1 is SNHLY and CDR2 is FYNNEI. V trimming: 11 bases; J trimming: 2 bases; junction bases outside the gene matches: 7.

This clone showed up just once. This chain connects TRBV28 to TRBJ2-7, with D tentatively TRBD1 (6 bases). The CDR3 runs to 13 residues. CDR1 and CDR2 (germline): MDHEN, SYDVKM. The ends were cut back, 6 bases at V and 4 bases at J, with 13 bases in the middle. The CDR3 spells CASSSQDRYEQYF. The CDR3 DNA follows: TGTGCCAGCAGCTCCCAGGACAGATACGAGCAGTACTTC.

This rearrangement joins TRBV7-6 to TRBJ2-7; 11 bases are a match to TRBD2. The CDR3 spans 15 residues. Germline V lookup: CDR1 SGHVS, CDR2 FNYEAQ. V lost 4 bases, J lost 5 bases, and 7 bases stayed unmatched. The CDR3 DNA sequence: TGTGCCAGCAGCTCTACTAGCGGGAGATCCAACGAGCAGTACTTC. Translated, it gives CASSSTSGRSNEQYF.

The CDR3 region is CASSLLAVFGETQYF. The DNA for the CDR3 is TGTGCCAGCAGCTTACTAGCGGTTTTTGGGGAGACCCAGTACTTC. The chain employs TRBV7-9 and TRBJ2-5, with 7 bases that match TRBD2. The CDR3 has 15 residues. Unmatched junction bases numbered 8, after V lost 2 bases and J lost 5 bases. Germline V lookup: CDR1 SEHNR, CDR2 FQNEAQ (reference sequence).

The sample holds one count of this clone. The CDR3 nucleotides are TGTGCCAGCAGCTTAGCCGCGGAGGGTGGCTACACCTTC. Protein sequence: CASSLAAEGGYTF. The chain uses TRBV7-2 and TRBJ1-2; D not resolved. The CDR3 length is 13 residues. Germline assignment: CDR1 SGHTA and CDR2 FQGNSA. Trimming shortened V by 0 bases and J by 7 bases, and 9 bases separated the two germline ends.

This clone was observed once. The CDR3 DNA reads TGCGCCAGCAGTCCTTTGGGTAGCGGGATAGGGGACACCGGGGAGCTGTTTTTT. It codes for CASSPLGSGIGDTGELFF. This sequence joins TRBV23-1 and TRBJ2-2, with 8 nucleotides matching TRBD2. TRBV23-1 belongs to the ORF category, with a function that is uncertain. CDR3 length: 18 amino acids. With V trimmed by 4 bases and J by 3 bases, 13 bases remained unmatched.

The chain joins TRBV7-6 to TRBJ1-2; 7 nucleotides align to TRBD1. V was clipped by 3 bases and J by 5 bases; unmatched bases: 6. This CDR3 contains 14 residues. Germline V lookup: CDR1 SGHVS, CDR2 FNYEAQ. CDR3 nucleotides: TGTGCCAGCAGCTTTTACCGGGACAGATATGGCTACACCTTC. This sequence encodes CASSFYRDRYGYTF.

The chain links TRBV13 to TRBJ1-6; a weak D match, TRBD1 (5 bases). Germline V gene data show CDR1 as PRHDT and CDR2 as FYEKMQ (reference sequence). This CDR3 has 15 residues. V lost 2 bases, J lost 4 bases, and 9 bases lay in between. Here the CDR3 reads CASSLTAGYNSPLHF. In DNA, the CDR3 is TGTGCCAGCAGCTTAACCGCAGGGTATAATTCACCCCTCCACTTT.

The chain joins TRBV9 to TRBJ2-3; the D gene is possibly TRBD2 (6 bases). Germline V gene sequence: CDR1 SGDLS, CDR2 YYNGEE. CDR3 length: 13 amino acids. V lost 2 bases, J lost 5 bases, and 9 bases lay in between. The CDR3 nucleotides read TGTGCCAGCAGCGTGGAGGGTATAGATACGCAGTATTTT. Encoded protein: CASSVEGIDTQYF. Filled out from reference TRBV9 and TRBJ2-3, the complete variable domain reads DSGVTQTPKHLITATGQRVTLRCSPRSGDLSVYWYQQSLDQGLQFLIQYYNGEERAKGNILERFSAQQFPDLHSELNLSSLELGDSALYFCASSVEGIDTQYFGPGTRLTVL.

The rearrangement joins TRBV6-5 to TRBJ1-4; D uncertain. This CDR3 is 15 amino acids long. Germline V gene data show CDR1 as MNHEY and CDR2 as SVGAGI. V gave up 5 bases and J gave up 10 bases, with 20 bases separating them. The CDR3 nucleotides read TGTGCCAGCAGTCCCACGAGGAGGGCTTTAGGAAAACTGTTTTTT. This codes for CASSPTRRALGKLFF.

The V gene is TRBV7-9, the J gene TRBJ2-5; TRBD1 agrees at 9 bases. The closer fit of TRBJ2-7 to the DNA end suggests the J call may be wrong. Per germline, CDR1 SEHNR and CDR2 FQNEAQ (reference sequence). The CDR3 is 14 amino acids. CDR3 sequence (DNA): TGTGCCAGCAGCTTCCCGGGACAGGGCTCCGAGCAGTACTTC. Protein product: CASSFPGQGSEQYF.

This rearrangement joins TRBV7-9 to TRBJ1-3, with D unclear. The V gene lost 5 bases and the J gene lost 0 bases, with 11 bases spanning the gap. CDR1 is SEHNR, CDR2 FQNEAQ, per germline (reference sequence). This CDR3 comprises 15 residues. The CDR3 DNA follows: TGTGCCAGCAGCATCCCTCGGGACTCTGGAAACACCATATATTTT. Its translation: CASSIPRDSGNTIYF. Using reference TRBV7-9 and TRBJ1-3 for the parts outside the CDR3, the full variable domain is DTGVSQNPRHKITKRGQNVTFRCDPISEHNRLYWYRQTLGQGPEFLTYFQNEAQLEKSRLLSDRFSAERPKGSFSTLEIQRTEQGDSAMYLCASSIPRDSGNTIYFGEGSWLTVV.

The chain uses TRBV2 and TRBJ2-3, with 10 bases identical to TRBD2. The junction had 3 bases not matched to a gene; V was cut back by 8 bases and J by 1 base. Germline-derived CDR1 and CDR2 are SNHLY and FYNNEI. This CDR3 comprises 14 residues. The CDR3: CASVLAGGTDTQYF. The CDR3 DNA follows: TGTGCCAGCGTTCTAGCGGGGGGCACAGATACGCAGTATTTT.

The chain combines TRBV6-5 with TRBJ1-1; 7 bases agree with TRBD1. V dropped 6 bases and J dropped 5; count of bases not matched to a gene: 6. The CDR3 extends over 13 amino acids. Germline V CDR1 and CDR2: MNHEY, SVGAGI. CDR3 region: CASRVGRGTEAFF. The CDR3, as DNA: TGTGCCAGCAGGGTAGGCAGGGGGACTGAAGCTTTCTTT.

The chain combines TRBV12-5 with TRBJ2-1; TRBD1 matches at 8 bases. This CDR3 spans 14 amino acids. Germline trimming cut 7 bases from V and 5 bases from J; bases unmatched to any gene: 7. In germline, CDR1 is LGHNT, CDR2 FRNRAP. The CDR3 DNA sequence: TGTGCTAGTGCACCGGGACAGGACCACAATGAGCAGTTCTTC. Translated: CASAPGQDHNEQFF.

In its sample, this clone was seen a few times. The genes are TRBV5-6 and TRBJ1-2; D gene ambiguous. The CDR3 sequence is 13 residues long. V was cut by 5 bases and J by 7 bases, with 15 bases left in between. The germline V gene encodes CDR1 SGHDT and CDR2 YYEEEE. Here the CDR3 reads CASSTRQEGGYTF. The CDR3 region has the DNA TGTGCCAGCAGTACCAGGCAGGAGGGTGGCTACACCTTC. The full variable domain, its missing parts supplied by reference TRBV5-6 and TRBJ1-2, is DAGVTQSPTHLIKTRGQQVTLRCSPKSGHDTVSWYQQALGQGPQFIFQYYEEEERQRGNFPDRFSGHQFPNYSSELNVNALLLGDSALYLCASSTRQEGGYTFGSGTRLTVV.

The chain joins TRBV28 to TRBJ1-2; 7 bases are shared with TRBD1. The CDR3 totals 17 residues. Trimming took 2 bases from V and 2 from J; bases not matched to a gene: 11. Germline CDR1 is MDHEN and CDR2 is SYDVKM. The chain's CDR3 is CASSLQDRRVLNYGYTF. As DNA, the CDR3 is TGTGCCAGCAGTTTACAGGACAGGCGGGTATTGAACTATGGCTACACCTTC.

The chain recombines TRBV28 with TRBJ2-3; TRBD2 is a possible D gene (6 bases). The CDR3 has 16 residues. The germline V and J ends were trimmed by 5 bases and 1 base, with 16 bases remaining between them. The germline CDR1 and CDR2 sequences are MDHEN and SYDVKM. The CDR3 DNA is TGTGCCAGCAGTGCCACGACGGGAGTCGGCACAGATACGCAGTATTTT. Translating gives CASSATTGVGTDTQYF.